What follows describes a single T cell receptor beta chain. Antigen specificity is unknown. The data belong to a study of identical twins. Study outcomes and limitations: Insertions were reduced in abundant cord blood beta clonotypes but not in memory repertoires.

Template switching, a step in the protocol, added a universal primer site, and cDNA carried unique molecular identifiers. TCRdb re-derived calls from the 5' RACE reads in MiXCR, one entry per CDR3 protein. The table shows hundreds of thousands of distinct CDR3 sequences, with roughly 12% occurring only once. In addition, the sample was reused for a study of yellow fever vaccine responses in identical twins. As that study records: It has been reported that, in twins, the vaccine T cell response seemed partly convergent and partly personalized.

The source is a woman under 30 in good health. Sample: PBMCs.

CDR3 coding DNA: TGTGCCAGCAGTTCTAGGGACAGGGGGCTGAGTGGGGCCAACGTCCTGACTTTC. It codes for CASSSRDRGLSGANVLTF. V usage is TRBV12-3 or TRBV12-4 and J usage is TRBJ2-6; 12 nucleotides match TRBD1. CDR3 length: 18 residues. V dropped 4 bases and J dropped 3; count of bases not matched to a gene: 7.